A single sample gave rise to the 11 T cell receptor beta chains below, sequenced in a study of blood T cell repertoires in COVID-19. The protocol was immunoSEQ multiplex PCR, while the TCRdb copy is restricted to in-frame clones and leaves out a portion. The sample lists about 300,000 clones, nearly 90% occurring once. The sequenced sample was PBMCs or T cells enriched from blood (not recorded which). The receptors were sampled from a woman between 25 and 40 years old who had recovered from COVID-19.

The chain is built from TRBV5-1 and TRBJ1-1, with 8 bases aligning to TRBD1. With V trimmed by 4 bases and J by 7 bases, 6 bases remained unmatched. Germline lookup yields CDR1 SGHRS and CDR2 YFSETQ. CDR3 length equals 13 residues. The CDR3 sequence is CASSPDRGHEAFF. The CDR3 DNA reads TGCGCCAGCAGCCCCGACAGGGGTCATGAAGCTTTCTTT. Variable domain in full (rest from reference TRBV5-1 and TRBJ1-1): KAGVTQTPRYLIKTRGQQVTLSCSPISGHRSVSWYQQTPGQGLQFLFEYFSETQRNKGNFPGRFSGRQFSNSRSEMNVSTLELGDSALYLCASSPDRGHEAFFGQGTRLTVV.

The chain is built from TRBV7-3 and TRBJ1-2; tentative D call: TRBD1 (5 bases). The CDR3 runs to 11 residues. The V gene lost 2 bases and the J gene lost 14 bases, with 12 bases spanning the gap. Germline V gene data show CDR1 as SGHTA and CDR2 as FQGTGA. The CDR3 spells CASSLGGKPTF. The CDR3 DNA follows: TGTGCCAGCAGCTTAGGGGGGAAGCCGACCTTC.

This clone was detected once. This chain links TRBV4-1 with TRBJ2-1, with 9 positions matching TRBD1. V was clipped by 1 base and J by 5 bases; unmatched bases: 6. Germline V CDR1 and CDR2: MGHRA, YSYEKL. The CDR3 length is 16 residues. The CDR3: CASSQAGTGPHNEQFF. DNA for the CDR3: TGCGCCAGCAGCCAAGCCGGGACAGGGCCCCACAATGAGCAGTTCTTC.

The chain couples TRBV3-1 (or the pseudogene TRBV3-2) to TRBJ1-2; D may be TRBD1 (6 bases). Deletions cut 1 base from V and 4 bases from J, with 13 bases between. The length of the CDR3 is 15 residues. CDR1 and CDR2 from the germline V gene are LGHDT and YNNKEL (reference sequence). The CDR3 reads CASSQARGFSYGYTF. In DNA form, the CDR3 reads TGTGCCAGCAGCCAAGCCAGGGGCTTCTCCTATGGCTACACCTTC.

This clone came up once. The chain couples TRBV2 to TRBJ2-1, with D perhaps matching TRBD2 (6 bases). This CDR3 contains 15 residues. V was cut by 6 bases and J by 3 bases, with 15 bases left in between. Germline V gene lookup returns CDR1 SNHLY and CDR2 FYNNEI. As DNA, the CDR3 is TGTGCCAGCAGGGCCCCTAGCGCGAACTACAATGAGCAGTTCTTC. Protein sequence: CASRAPSANYNEQFF. The full variable domain, rest sourced from reference TRBV2 and TRBJ2-1, is EPEVTQTPSHQVTQMGQEVILRCVPISNHLYFYWYRQILGQKVEFLVSFYNNEISEKSEIFDDQFSVERPDGSNFTLKIRSTKLEDSAMYFCASRAPSANYNEQFFGPGTRLTVL.

This clone appeared once. The V gene is TRBV7-8, the J gene TRBJ2-5; 14 bases align to TRBD2. Germline V CDR1 and CDR2: SGHVS, FQNEAQ. The CDR3 covers 16 residues. The J segment lost 6 bases and the V segment lost 5 bases, leaving 8 bases of the junction unmatched. The CDR3 sequence: CASSPQTSGGVKTQYF. Here the CDR3 DNA reads TGTGCCAGCAGCCCCCAGACTAGCGGGGGGGTAAAGACCCAGTACTTC.

The chain couples TRBV2 to TRBJ1-2; perhaps TRBD1 as D (5 bases). Germline-derived CDR1 and CDR2 are SNHLY and FYNNEI. CDR3 length: 9 amino acids. V lost 11 bases to trimming and J lost 8 bases, with 9 bases between them. The CDR3 sequence is CAPKGGYTF. CDR3 nucleotide sequence: TGTGCCCCAAAGGGGGGCTACACCTTC.

This clone came up once. The rearrangement uses TRBV20-1 and TRBJ2-1; D unresolved. The CDR3 has 11 residues. Germline V lookup: CDR1 DFQATT, CDR2 SNEGSKA (reference sequence). The ends were cut back, 3 bases at V and 8 bases at J, with 8 bases in the middle. The CDR3 region has the DNA TGCAGTGCTAGCTCCGGTCATGAGCAGTTCTTC. Amino acid sequence: CSASSGHEQFF.

The chain couples TRBV9 to TRBJ2-1, with 7 bases fitting TRBD1. V lost 0 bases, J lost 4 bases, and 1 base stayed unmatched. This CDR3 has 14 residues. CDR1 SGDLS and CDR2 YYNGEE come from the germline V gene. The CDR3 DNA is TGTGCCAGCAGCGTAGGGGGACAGTACAATGAGCAGTTCTTC. Translating gives CASSVGGQYNEQFF.

CDR3 nucleotides: TGCGCCAGCAGCCTCCGAAGGGGAACTGACGAGCAGTACTTC. Protein: CASSLRRGTDEQYF. The chain recombines TRBV4-1 with TRBJ2-7; possibly TRBD1 for D (5 bases). The CDR3 contains 14 residues. Germline CDR1 MGHRA, CDR2 YSYEKL. V was trimmed by 4 bases and J by 5 bases, leaving 15 bases between them.

V usage is TRBV7-9 and J usage is TRBJ2-7; no clear D. Germline V gene lookup returns CDR1 SEHNR and CDR2 FQNEAQ (reference sequence). This CDR3 spans 13 amino acids. V was shortened by 2 bases and J by 7 bases, with 12 bases between the two germline ends. The CDR3 spells CASSLRPGWEQYF. CDR3 DNA: TGTGCCAGCAGCTTAAGACCCGGGTGGGAGCAGTACTTC. The full variable domain, its missing parts supplied by reference TRBV7-9 and TRBJ2-7, is DTGVSQNPRHKITKRGQNVTFRCDPISEHNRLYWYRQTLGQGPEFLTYFQNEAQLEKSRLLSDRFSAERPKGSFSTLEIQRTEQGDSAMYLCASSLRPGWEQYFGPGTRLTVT.